This T cell receptor (beta chain) is drawn from a study of blood T cell repertoires in COVID-19. About the research overall: Acute and convalescent COVID-19 specimens originated in the United States, Italy and Spain. From T cells, B-cell-depleted T cells, or PBMCs came the material, which was cDNA or gDNA.

The method was immunoSEQ multiplex PCR; TCRdb's version includes in-frame clones alone and lacks a portion of them. This sample carries 200,000 to 250,000 clones, about 85% of them seen once, and the ten largest clones take roughly a tenth. There are 15 residues in the CDR3. Trimming removed 0 bases at V and 8 bases at J, with 16 bases between. Germline V gene sequence: CDR1 SGDLS, CDR2 YYNGEE. Seattle patients were enrolled while actively infected and followed longitudinally. The material sequenced was peripheral blood. This TCR came from a woman aged 50 to 65 with COVID-19, enrolled during active disease. The J gene is TRBJ2-3, the V gene TRBV9; possible D gene TRBD1, 5 bases. CDR3 DNA sequence: TGTGCCAGCAGCGTAGCTCCGGACCCCCAGGGTACGCAGTATTTT. Translating it yields CASSVAPDPQGTQYF.